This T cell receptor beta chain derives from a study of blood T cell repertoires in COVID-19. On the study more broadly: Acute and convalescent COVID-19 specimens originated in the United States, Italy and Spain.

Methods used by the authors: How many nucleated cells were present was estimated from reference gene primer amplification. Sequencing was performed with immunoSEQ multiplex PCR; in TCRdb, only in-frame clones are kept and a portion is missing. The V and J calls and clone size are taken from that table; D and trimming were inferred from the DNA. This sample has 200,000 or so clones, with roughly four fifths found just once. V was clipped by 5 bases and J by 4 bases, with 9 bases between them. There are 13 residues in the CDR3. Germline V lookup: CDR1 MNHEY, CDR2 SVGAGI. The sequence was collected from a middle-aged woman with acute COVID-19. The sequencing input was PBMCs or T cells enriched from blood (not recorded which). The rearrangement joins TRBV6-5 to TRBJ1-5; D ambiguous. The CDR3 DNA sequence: TGTGCCAGCAGTCCTACCCTAAATCAGCCCCAGCATTTT. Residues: CASSPTLNQPQHF.